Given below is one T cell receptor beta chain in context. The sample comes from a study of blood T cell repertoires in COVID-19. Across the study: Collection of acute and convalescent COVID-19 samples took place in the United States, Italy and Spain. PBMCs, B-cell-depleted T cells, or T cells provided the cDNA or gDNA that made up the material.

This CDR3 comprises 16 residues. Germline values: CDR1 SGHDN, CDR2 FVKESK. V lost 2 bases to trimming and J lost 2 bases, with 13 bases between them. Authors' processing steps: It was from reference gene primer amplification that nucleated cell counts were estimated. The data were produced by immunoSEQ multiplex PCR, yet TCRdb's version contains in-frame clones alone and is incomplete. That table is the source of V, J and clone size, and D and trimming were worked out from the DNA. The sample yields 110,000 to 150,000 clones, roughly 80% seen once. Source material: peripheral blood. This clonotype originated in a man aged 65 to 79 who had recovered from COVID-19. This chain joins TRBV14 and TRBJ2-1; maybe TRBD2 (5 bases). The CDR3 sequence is CASSQIAGRPYNEQFF. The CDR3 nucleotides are TGTGCCAGCAGCCAAATTGCGGGCCGGCCCTACAATGAGCAGTTCTTC.